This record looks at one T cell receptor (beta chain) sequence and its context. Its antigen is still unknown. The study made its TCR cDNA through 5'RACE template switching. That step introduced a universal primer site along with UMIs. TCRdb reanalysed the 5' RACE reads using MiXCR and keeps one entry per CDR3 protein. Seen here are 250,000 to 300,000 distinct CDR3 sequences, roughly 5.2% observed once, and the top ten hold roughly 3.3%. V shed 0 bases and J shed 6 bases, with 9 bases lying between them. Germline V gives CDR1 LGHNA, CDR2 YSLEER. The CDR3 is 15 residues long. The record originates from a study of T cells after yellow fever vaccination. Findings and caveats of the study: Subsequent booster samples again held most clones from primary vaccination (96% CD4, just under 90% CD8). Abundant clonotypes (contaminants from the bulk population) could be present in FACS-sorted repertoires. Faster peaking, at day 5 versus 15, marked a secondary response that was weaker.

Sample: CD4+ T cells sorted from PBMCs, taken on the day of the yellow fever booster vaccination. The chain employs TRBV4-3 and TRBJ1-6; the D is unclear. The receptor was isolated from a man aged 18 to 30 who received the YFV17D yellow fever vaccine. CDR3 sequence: CASSQDRAANSPLHF. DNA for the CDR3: TGCGCCAGCAGCCAAGACCGGGCAGCTAATTCACCCCTCCACTTT.